What follows are 4 T cell receptor beta chains derived from one specimen sequenced in a study of cytomegalovirus exposure and HLA in healthy donors. With 60 Vbeta and 13 Jbeta primers, the PCR was carried out. Data came from immunoSEQ multiplex PCR; TCRdb stores just in-frame clones and leaves some out. Here the sample spans 110,000 or so clones, more than 65% being singletons. Material for sequencing was PBMCs. The receptors come from a man between 18 and 29 years old in good health and CMV-seropositive.

This chain connects TRBV27 to TRBJ2-5; 11 nucleotides line up with TRBD2. The better agreement between TRBJ2-7 and the DNA end casts doubt on the J call. There are 18 residues in the CDR3. Germline assignment: CDR1 MNHEY and CDR2 SMNVEV (reference sequence). The CDR3 loop reads CASSLSGLAELLFSEQYF. The CDR3 region has the DNA TGTGCCAGCAGTTTATCGGGACTAGCGGAACTACTTTTCTCCGAGCAGTACTTC.

This clone was detected a few times. This chain uses TRBV6-4 with TRBJ2-1, with D maybe TRBD2 (6 bases). Looked up from germline, CDR1 is MRHNA and CDR2 is SNTAGT. This CDR3 has 15 amino acids. V lost 4 bases, J lost 0 bases, and 10 bases lay in between. The CDR3, as DNA: TGTGCCAGCAGTGCTAGCGTAGACTCCTACAATGAGCAGTTCTTC. Translated, it gives CASSASVDSYNEQFF.

V is TRBV19 and J is TRBJ2-7; 7 bases align to TRBD2. This CDR3 is 15 amino acids long. The V and J ends lost 3 bases and 3 bases, in that order; junction bases with no gene match: 8. Germline V gives CDR1 LNHDA, CDR2 SQIVND (reference sequence). The CDR3 loop reads CASSMVTGGFYEQYF. The CDR3 DNA sequence: TGTGCCAGTAGTATGGTAACGGGAGGTTTCTACGAGCAGTACTTC.

The chain uses TRBV19 and TRBJ2-3, with D possibly matching TRBD1 (6 bases). The germline V gene encodes CDR1 LNHDA and CDR2 SQIVND (reference sequence). The CDR3 covers 17 residues. With 4 bases removed from V and 2 bases from J, the gap between germline ends came to 19 bases. CDR3 bases: TGTGCCAGTAGTACCCCACTGGCAGGGGAAGCCACAGATACGCAGTATTTT. This translates into CASSTPLAGEATDTQYF. The entire variable domain, with the rest obtained from reference TRBV19 and TRBJ2-3, is as follows: DGGITQSPKYLFRKEGQNVTLSCEQNLNHDAMYWYRQDPGQGLRLIYYSQIVNDFQKGDIAEGYSVSREKKESFPLTVTSAQKNPTAFYLCASSTPLAGEATDTQYFGPGTRLTVL.